This T cell receptor beta chain emerged from a study of shared clonotypes between healthy human individuals. Data came from immunoSEQ multiplex PCR; TCRdb stores just in-frame clones and leaves some out. The sample has just over 2,000,000 clones, roughly 96% seen once; the top ten hold roughly 0.13%. The receptor comes from a man between 18 and 29 years old in good health. The sequenced material came from naive CD4+ T cells sorted from blood. Subset of the sample: CD45RA+ positively selected.

CDR3 loop: CASSDRFGQGSDTQYF. CDR3 nucleotide sequence: TGTGCCAGCAGCGACCGATTTGGACAGGGGTCCGATACGCAGTATTTT. V and J are TRBV7-8 and TRBJ2-3; 9 bases align to TRBD1. The trim removed 5 bases at V and 6 bases at J, leaving 12 bases unmatched. The germline V gene has CDR1 SGHVS and CDR2 FQNEAQ. The CDR3 is made up of 16 amino acids.